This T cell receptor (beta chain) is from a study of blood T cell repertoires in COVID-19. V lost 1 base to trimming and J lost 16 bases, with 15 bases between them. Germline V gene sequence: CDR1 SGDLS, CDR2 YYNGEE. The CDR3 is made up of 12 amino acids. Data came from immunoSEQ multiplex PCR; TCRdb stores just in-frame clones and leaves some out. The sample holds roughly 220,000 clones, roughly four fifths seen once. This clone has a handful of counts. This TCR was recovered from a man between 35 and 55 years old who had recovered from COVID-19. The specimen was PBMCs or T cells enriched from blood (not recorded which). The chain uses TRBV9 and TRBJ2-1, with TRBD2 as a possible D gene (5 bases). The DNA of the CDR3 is TGTGCCAGCAGCGTACGGGATTACGACCCATTCTTC. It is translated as CASSVRDYDPFF.